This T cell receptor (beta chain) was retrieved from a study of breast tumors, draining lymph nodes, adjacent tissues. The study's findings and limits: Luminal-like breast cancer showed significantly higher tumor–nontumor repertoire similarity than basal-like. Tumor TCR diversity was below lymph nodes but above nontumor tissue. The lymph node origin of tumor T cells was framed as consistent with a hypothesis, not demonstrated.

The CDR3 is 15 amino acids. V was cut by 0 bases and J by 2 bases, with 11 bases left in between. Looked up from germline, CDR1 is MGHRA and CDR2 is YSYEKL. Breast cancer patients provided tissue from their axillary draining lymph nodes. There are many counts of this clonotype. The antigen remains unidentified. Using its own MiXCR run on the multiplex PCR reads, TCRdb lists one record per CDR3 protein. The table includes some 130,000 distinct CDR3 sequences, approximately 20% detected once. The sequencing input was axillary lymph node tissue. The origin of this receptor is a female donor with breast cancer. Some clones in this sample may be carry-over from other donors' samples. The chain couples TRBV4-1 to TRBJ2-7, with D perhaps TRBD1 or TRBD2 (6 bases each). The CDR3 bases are TGCGCCAGCAGCCAAGATCACGGGGGCACCTACGAGCAGTACTTC. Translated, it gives CASSQDHGGTYEQYF.